These 27 T cell receptor beta chains share one sample of origin, sequenced in a study of CD8+ T cells in alopecia areata. In each case, RNA was isolated and then reverse transcribed into cDNA as the sequencing template. Here immunoSEQ multiplex PCR was the method, and the copy in TCRdb shows in-frame clones only, minus some. The profile shows some 82,000 clones, approximately 50% of them singletons. Sequences were obtained from NKG2D-high CD8+ T cells sorted from blood. The receptors were gathered from a human donor with alopecia areata.

The chain employs TRBV29-1 and TRBJ2-5; perhaps TRBD1 as D (6 bases). The J call is uncertain, as TRBJ2-7 better fits the DNA end. The CDR3 is 15 residues long. From germline, CDR1 is SQVTM and CDR2 ANQGSEA. CDR3 protein: CSVEGGRGPSYEQYF. CDR3 coding DNA: TGCAGCGTTGAAGGTGGCAGGGGACCTTCCTACGAGCAGTACTTC.

CDR3 residues: CASSPRTGRSTDTQYF. As DNA, the CDR3 is TGTGCCAGCAGCCCCCGGACAGGCCGAAGCACAGATACGCAGTATTTT. V usage is TRBV7-6 and J usage is TRBJ2-3, with 7 positions matching TRBD1. The CDR3 contains 16 residues. The V and J ends lost 5 bases and 0 bases, in that order; junction bases with no gene match: 8. CDR1 and CDR2 from the germline V gene are SGHVS and FNYEAQ.

The chain has TRBV5-1 and TRBJ2-1; no clear D gene. The germline CDR1 and CDR2 sequences are SGHRS and YFSETQ. V was trimmed by 4 bases and J by 4 bases, leaving 12 bases between them. CDR3 length equals 14 residues. This CDR3 reads CASSLNDQYNEQFF. For the CDR3, the DNA is TGCGCCAGCAGCCTAAATGACCAGTACAATGAGCAGTTCTTC.

This clone has just one count. V and J are TRBV6-5 and TRBJ2-1, with 8 bases identical to TRBD1. The CDR3 length is 13 residues. Germline CDR1 reads MNHEY; CDR2 reads SVGAGI. V gave up 4 bases and J gave up 10 bases; unmatched junction bases: 6. The CDR3 loop is CASSSRGQLEQFF. The CDR3, as DNA: TGTGCCAGCAGTTCCAGGGGGCAGTTAGAGCAGTTCTTC.

This clone was counted a few times. V gene TRBV29-1 combines with J gene TRBJ2-5; D not certain. Germline assignment: CDR1 SQVTM and CDR2 ANQGSEA. Trimming stripped 7 bases from V and 0 bases from J, with 6 bases between. This CDR3 is 11 amino acids long. The CDR3 is CSAVYQETQYF. The CDR3 coding sequence is TGCAGCGCAGTGTACCAAGAGACCCAGTACTTC.

This clone occurred once. The V call is TRBV30, the J call TRBJ2-1; no clear D. Germline loops: CDR1 GTSNPN, CDR2 SVGIG (reference sequence). V lost 3 bases, J lost 6 bases, and 3 bases lay in between. The CDR3 runs to 10 residues. The CDR3 loop is CAWSRNEQFF. The CDR3 DNA is TGTGCCTGGAGCCGCAATGAGCAGTTCTTC.

V usage is TRBV5-1 and J usage is TRBJ2-7; TRBD1 matches 7 bases. V lost 3 bases to trimming and J lost 3 bases; unmatched junction nucleotides: 6. The CDR3 consists of 14 residues. Per germline, CDR1 SGHRS and CDR2 YFSETQ. The CDR3 DNA reads as TGCGCCAGCAGCTCCCATCCAGGGGGCTACGAGCAGTACTTC. This codes for CASSSHPGGYEQYF.

The gene calls are TRBV9 and TRBJ2-7; TRBD2 might be the D (5 bases). CDR1 and CDR2 from the germline V gene are SGDLS and YYNGEE. CDR3 length: 12 amino acids. The ends were cut back, 7 bases at V and 5 bases at J, with 13 bases in the middle. The CDR3 coding sequence is TGTGCCAGCGGAGGAGTTTACGACGAGCAGTACTTC. Translated: CASGGVYDEQYF.

The V gene is TRBV6-6, the J gene TRBJ1-1; 9 nucleotides line up with TRBD1. The V gene end was trimmed by 2 bases and the J gene end by 2 bases; junction bases not matched to a gene: 3. The CDR3 is 15 amino acids. Looked up from germline, CDR1 is MNHNY and CDR2 is SVGAGI (reference sequence). CDR3 nucleotide sequence: TGTGCCAGCAGTTACGGGGGACAGGGTAACACTGAAGCTTTCTTT. Amino acid sequence: CASSYGGQGNTEAFF.

V usage is TRBV9 and J usage is TRBJ2-3, with D possibly TRBD1 on 7 matching bases. Germline CDR1 is SGDLS and CDR2 is YYNGEE. The CDR3 length is 15 residues. V lost 4 bases and J lost 0, with 12 bases in between. The CDR3 region has the DNA TGTGCCAGCAGCTTCAGGGGGGCTAGCACAGATACGCAGTATTTT. Translation: CASSFRGASTDTQYF.

The gene calls are TRBV2 and TRBJ1-1; D is ambiguous. Trimming removed 3 bases at V and 8 bases at J, with 4 bases between. The germline V gene encodes CDR1 SNHLY and CDR2 FYNNEI. This CDR3 is 10 amino acids long. In nucleotides, the CDR3 is TGTGCCAGCAGTGAGAAAGAAGCTTTCTTT. It yields the protein CASSEKEAFF. Based on the CDR3 plus reference TRBV2 and TRBJ1-1, the full variable domain is EPEVTQTPSHQVTQMGQEVILRCVPISNHLYFYWYRQILGQKVEFLVSFYNNEISEKSEIFDDQFSVERPDGSNFTLKIRSTKLEDSAMYFCASSEKEAFFGQGTRLTVV.

The V gene is TRBV29-1, the J gene TRBJ1-1; D gene uncertain. In germline, CDR1 is SQVTM, CDR2 ANQGSEA. The length of the CDR3 is 12 residues. V was shortened by 4 bases and J by 8 bases, with 14 bases between the two germline ends. CDR3 in DNA: TGCAGCGTTGGTGGGGAGGCGATAGAAGCTTTCTTT. Translated, it gives CSVGGEAIEAFF.

This clone appeared a few times. The rearrangement links TRBV1 to TRBJ2-3; TRBD2 was called by the table and not checked on the DNA. TRBV1 is a known pseudogene. CDR3 length: 16 amino acids. CDR3 in amino acids: CTSIAHGTPVSRRQYF. The CDR3 DNA reads TGCACCAGCATTGCCCACGGGACTCCCGTCTCCCGTAGGCAGTATTTT.

V is TRBV2 and J is TRBJ2-7; D not resolved. The CDR3 spans 14 residues. V was shortened by 8 bases and J by 2 bases, with 16 bases between the two germline ends. The germline gives CDR1 SNHLY, CDR2 FYNNEI. The CDR3 protein is CASGDRTKTYEQYF. CDR3 nucleotide sequence: TGTGCCAGCGGAGATCGGACGAAGACCTACGAGCAGTACTTC.

The chain links TRBV10-3 to TRBJ2-3, with TRBD2 as a possible D gene (5 bases). The CDR3 has 13 residues. Deletions cut 8 bases from V and 3 bases from J, with 12 bases between. Germline V gene sequence: CDR1 ENHRY, CDR2 SYGVKD. The CDR3 here is CAIGGGLTDTQYF. CDR3 in DNA: TGTGCCATCGGTGGCGGGCTGACAGATACGCAGTATTTT.

This chain links TRBV29-1 with TRBJ2-3, with D possibly matching TRBD1 (6 bases). Germline-derived CDR1 and CDR2 are SQVTM and ANQGSEA. The CDR3 sequence is 14 residues long. The V end lost 7 bases, the J end lost 2 bases, and 16 bases lay between the germline ends. This CDR3 reads CSDSIQGSTDTQYF. The CDR3 region has the DNA TGCAGCGATAGCATACAGGGTTCCACAGATACGCAGTATTTT.

This clone has more than one count but fewer than ten. The chain recombines TRBV29-1 with TRBJ2-7; D is possibly TRBD1 (5 bases). Trimming pared 0 bases from V and 3 bases from J, leaving 15 bases between. This CDR3 is built from 15 residues. In germline, CDR1 is SQVTM, CDR2 ANQGSEA. The CDR3 reads CSVEDARQGDYEQYF. The DNA for the CDR3 is TGCAGCGTTGAAGATGCTAGGCAGGGCGACTACGAGCAGTACTTC.

This clone was counted a few times. The chain is built from TRBV19 and TRBJ2-1; perhaps D is TRBD1 or TRBD2 (6 bases each). Germline values: CDR1 LNHDA, CDR2 SQIVND (reference sequence). CDR3 length: 15 amino acids. Deletions cut 5 bases from V and 2 bases from J, with 13 bases between. As DNA, the CDR3 is TGTGCCAGTAGTGCGGGACAAAACCCCTACAATGAGCAGTTCTTC. It translates to CASSAGQNPYNEQFF.

The CDR3 loop is CASSSLDGADLNEQYF. The CDR3, as DNA: TGTGCCAGCAGCTCCCTCGACGGAGCAGATTTGAACGAGCAGTACTTC. The rearrangement joins TRBV14 to TRBJ2-7; D is undetermined. The germline V and J ends were trimmed by 5 bases and 5 bases, with 22 bases remaining between them. The CDR3 runs to 16 residues. Germline V CDR1 and CDR2: SGHDN, FVKESK.

This sequence joins TRBV2 and TRBJ1-1; no definite D call. This CDR3 is built from 14 residues. Germline V gene sequence: CDR1 SNHLY, CDR2 FYNNEI. V was cut by 6 bases and J by 0 bases, with 11 bases left in between. CDR3 loop: CASSDGRMNTEAFF. The CDR3 nucleotides are TGTGCCAGCAGCGATGGACGGATGAACACTGAAGCTTTCTTT.

The chain links TRBV13 to TRBJ2-4, with 7 bases identical to TRBD1. This CDR3 is 16 amino acids long. In germline, CDR1 is PRHDT, CDR2 FYEKMQ (reference sequence). With 4 bases clipped from V and 1 base from J, the junction kept 7 bases outside the gene matches. The CDR3 loop is CASSSRQGIAKNIQYF. CDR3 DNA sequence: TGTGCCAGCAGCTCCAGACAGGGTATCGCCAAAAACATTCAGTACTTC. The full variable domain, its missing parts supplied by reference TRBV13 and TRBJ2-4, is AAGVIQSPRHLIKEKRETATLKCYPIPRHDTVYWYQQGPGQDPQFLISFYEKMQSDKGSIPDRFSAQQFSDYHSELNMSSLELGDSALYFCASSSRQGIAKNIQYFGAGTRLSVL.

There are a few counts of this clone. The chain uses TRBV28 and TRBJ2-7, with D possibly matching TRBD2 (5 bases). V gave up 7 bases and J gave up 5 bases, with 24 bases separating them. The CDR3 covers 16 residues. Germline CDR1 reads MDHEN; CDR2 reads SYDVKM. CDR3 DNA: TGTGCCAGCACCCTCCCCGGTAAGGGAGTGGGCGACGAGCAGTACTTC. It is translated as CASTLPGKGVGDEQYF.

This clone was seen only a few times. The chain couples TRBV4-1 to TRBJ1-1; D possibly corresponds to TRBD1 (6 bases). Germline V gives CDR1 MGHRA, CDR2 YSYEKL. The ends were cut back, 2 bases at V and 8 bases at J, with 9 bases in the middle. The CDR3 consists of 12 residues. CDR3 nucleotide sequence: TGCGCCAGCAGCCAATCAGGGGAGGAAGCTTTCTTT. Protein product: CASSQSGEEAFF.

CDR3 region: CASSPRDTMMDGETQYF. The CDR3 nucleotides are TGTGCCAGCAGCCCACGGGACACTATGATGGATGGGGAGACCCAGTACTTC. The V call is TRBV13, the J call TRBJ2-5; D is possibly TRBD1 (6 bases). The ends were cut back, 5 bases at V and 5 bases at J, with 24 bases in the middle. CDR1 is PRHDT, CDR2 FYEKMQ, per germline (reference sequence). The CDR3 contains 17 residues.

The chain carries TRBV5-6 and TRBJ1-5, with 7 bases aligning to TRBD1. Germline V lookup: CDR1 SGHDT, CDR2 YYEEEE. CDR3 length: 14 residues. The V gene end was trimmed by 4 bases and the J gene end by 3 bases; junction bases not matched to a gene: 4. CDR3 in amino acids: CASSAGQNNQPQHF. CDR3 bases: TGTGCCAGCAGCGCGGGACAGAACAATCAGCCCCAGCATTTT.

This sequence joins TRBV30 and TRBJ2-7; weak D call: TRBD1 (6 bases). The CDR3 runs 12 residues. Germline assignment: CDR1 GTSNPN and CDR2 SVGIG (reference sequence). V was shortened by 2 bases and J by 5 bases, with 10 bases between the two germline ends. The CDR3 DNA reads TGTGCCTGGAGTTTGGACAGCCACGAGCAGTACTTC. This encodes CAWSLDSHEQYF.

The J gene is TRBJ2-1, the V gene TRBV11-2, with D unclear. Germline CDR1 and CDR2: SGHAT and FQNNGV. V lost 2 bases, J lost 4 bases, and 6 bases lay in between. CDR3 length equals 13 residues. CDR3 in DNA: TGTGCCAGCAGCTTACGTGGTTACAATGAGCAGTTCTTC. Protein: CASSLRGYNEQFF.